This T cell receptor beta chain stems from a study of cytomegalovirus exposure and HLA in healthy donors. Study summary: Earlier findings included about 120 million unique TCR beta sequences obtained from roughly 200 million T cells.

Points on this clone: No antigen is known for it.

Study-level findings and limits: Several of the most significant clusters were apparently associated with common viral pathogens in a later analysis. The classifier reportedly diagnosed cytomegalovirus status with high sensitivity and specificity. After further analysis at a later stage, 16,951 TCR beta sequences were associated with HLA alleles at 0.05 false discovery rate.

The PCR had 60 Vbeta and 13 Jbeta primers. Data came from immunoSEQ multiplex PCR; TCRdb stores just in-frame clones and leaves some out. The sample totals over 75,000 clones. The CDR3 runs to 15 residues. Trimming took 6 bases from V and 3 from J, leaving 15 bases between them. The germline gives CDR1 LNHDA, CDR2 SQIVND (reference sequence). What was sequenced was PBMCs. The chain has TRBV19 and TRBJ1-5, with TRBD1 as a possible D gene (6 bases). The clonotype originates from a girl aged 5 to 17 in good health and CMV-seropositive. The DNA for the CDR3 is TGTGCCAGTAGATCCACGGGACACAACAATCAGCCCCAGCATTTT. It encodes CASRSTGHNNQPQHF.